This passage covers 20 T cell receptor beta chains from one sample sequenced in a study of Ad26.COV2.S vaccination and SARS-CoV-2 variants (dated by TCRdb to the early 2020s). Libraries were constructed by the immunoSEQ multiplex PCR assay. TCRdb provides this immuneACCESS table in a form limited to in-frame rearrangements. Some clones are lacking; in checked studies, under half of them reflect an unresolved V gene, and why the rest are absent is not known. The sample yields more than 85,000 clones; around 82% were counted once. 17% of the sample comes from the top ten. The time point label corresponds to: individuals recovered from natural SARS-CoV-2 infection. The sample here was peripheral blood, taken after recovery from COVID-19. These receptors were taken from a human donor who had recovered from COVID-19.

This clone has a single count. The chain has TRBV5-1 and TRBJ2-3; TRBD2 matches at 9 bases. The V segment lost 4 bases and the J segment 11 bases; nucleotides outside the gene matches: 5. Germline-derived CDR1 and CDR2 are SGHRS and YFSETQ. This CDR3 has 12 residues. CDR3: CASSIGLARQYF. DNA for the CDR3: TGCGCCAGCAGCATTGGACTAGCGAGGCAGTATTTT.

CDR3 sequence reads: CAISGGEEQFF. The CDR3 nucleotides read TGTGCCATCAGTGGTGGGGAAGAGCAGTTCTTC. This chain connects TRBV10-3 to TRBJ2-1; D remains ambiguous. The CDR3 length is 11 residues. V was clipped by 4 bases and J by 10 bases, with 8 bases between them. Germline V lookup: CDR1 ENHRY, CDR2 SYGVKD.

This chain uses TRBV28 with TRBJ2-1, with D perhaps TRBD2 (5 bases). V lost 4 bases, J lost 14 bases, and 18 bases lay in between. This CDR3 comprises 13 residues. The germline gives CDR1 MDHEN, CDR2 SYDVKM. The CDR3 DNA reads TGTGCCAGCAGTTCGACCCGAGACGGGGTGGAGTTCTTC. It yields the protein CASSSTRDGVEFF.

As DNA, the CDR3 is TGTGCCAGCAGTGGAACTAGCGGGGTTTACAATGAGCAGTTCTTC. The encoded protein is CASSGTSGVYNEQFF. The J gene is TRBJ2-1, the V gene TRBV25-1; 10 bases agree with TRBD2. V shed 4 bases and J 4 bases; nucleotides not matched to a gene: 4. CDR3 length: 15 residues. CDR1 and CDR2 (germline): MGHDK, SYGVNS.

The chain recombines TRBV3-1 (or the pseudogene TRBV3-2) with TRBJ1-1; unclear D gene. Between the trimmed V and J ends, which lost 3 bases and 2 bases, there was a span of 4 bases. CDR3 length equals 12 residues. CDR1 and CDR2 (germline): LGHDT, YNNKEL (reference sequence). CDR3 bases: TGTGCCAGCAGCCAGCAAAACACTGAAGCTTTCTTT. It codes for CASSQQNTEAFF.

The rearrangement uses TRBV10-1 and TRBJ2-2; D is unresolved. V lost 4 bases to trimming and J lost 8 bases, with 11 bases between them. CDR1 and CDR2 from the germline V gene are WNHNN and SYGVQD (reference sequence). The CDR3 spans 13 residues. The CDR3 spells CASSVVSSGELFF. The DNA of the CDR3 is TGCGCCAGCAGTGTCGTTTCGTCGGGGGAGCTGTTTTTT.

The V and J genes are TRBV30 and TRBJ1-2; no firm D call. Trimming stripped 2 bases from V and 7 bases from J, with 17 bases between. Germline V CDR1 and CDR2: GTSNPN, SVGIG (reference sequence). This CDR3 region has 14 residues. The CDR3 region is CAWSSSRNRRGYTF. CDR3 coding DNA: TGTGCCTGGAGTAGTTCGAGGAATCGACGTGGCTACACCTTC.

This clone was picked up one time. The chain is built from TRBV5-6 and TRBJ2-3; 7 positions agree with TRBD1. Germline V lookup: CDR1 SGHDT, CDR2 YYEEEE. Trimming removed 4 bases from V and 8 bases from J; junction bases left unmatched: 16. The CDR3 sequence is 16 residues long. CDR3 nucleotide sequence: TGTGCCAGCAGCGCGGACAGGCGTTATACCTGGGGTACGCAGTATTTT. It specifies CASSADRRYTWGTQYF.

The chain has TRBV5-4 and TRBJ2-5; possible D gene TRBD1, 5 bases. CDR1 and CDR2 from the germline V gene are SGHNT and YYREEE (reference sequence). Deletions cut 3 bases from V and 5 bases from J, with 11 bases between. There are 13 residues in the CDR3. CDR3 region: CASSSQGRETQYF. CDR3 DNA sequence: TGTGCCAGCAGCTCCCAGGGTCGGGAGACCCAGTACTTC.

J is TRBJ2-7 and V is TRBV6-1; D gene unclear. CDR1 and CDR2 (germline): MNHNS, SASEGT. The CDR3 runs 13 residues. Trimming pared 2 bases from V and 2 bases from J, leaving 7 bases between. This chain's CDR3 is CASSEHSPYEQYF. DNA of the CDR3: TGTGCCAGCAGTGAACACAGCCCCTACGAGCAGTACTTC.

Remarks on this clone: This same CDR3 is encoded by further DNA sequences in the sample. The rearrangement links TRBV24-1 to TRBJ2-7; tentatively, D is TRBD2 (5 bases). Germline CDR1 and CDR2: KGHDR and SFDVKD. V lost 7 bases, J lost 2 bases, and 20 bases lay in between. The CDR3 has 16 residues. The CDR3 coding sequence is TGTGCCACCAGAGATAAAGGGCGGGCCCCACCCTACGAGCAGTACTTC. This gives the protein CATRDKGRAPPYEQYF.

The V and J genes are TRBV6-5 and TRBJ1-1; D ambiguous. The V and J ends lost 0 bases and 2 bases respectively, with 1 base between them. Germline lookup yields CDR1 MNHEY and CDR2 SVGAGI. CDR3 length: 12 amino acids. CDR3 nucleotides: TGTGCCAGCAGTTACTCAAACACTGAAGCTTTCTTT. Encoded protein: CASSYSNTEAFF.

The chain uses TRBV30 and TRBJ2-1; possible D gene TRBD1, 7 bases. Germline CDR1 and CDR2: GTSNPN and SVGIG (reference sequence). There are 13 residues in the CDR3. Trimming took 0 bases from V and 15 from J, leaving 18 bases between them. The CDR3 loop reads CAWSVRWGDSRFF. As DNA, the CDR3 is TGTGCCTGGAGTGTACGGTGGGGGGACAGTAGGTTCTTC.

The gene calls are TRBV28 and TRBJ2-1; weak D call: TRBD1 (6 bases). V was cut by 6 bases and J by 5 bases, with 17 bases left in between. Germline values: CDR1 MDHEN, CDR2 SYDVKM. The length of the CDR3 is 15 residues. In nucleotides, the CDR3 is TGTGCCAGCAGGGGGGACCTGGGGGCCCACAATGAGCAGTTCTTC. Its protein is CASRGDLGAHNEQFF.

The CDR3 region is CASSPSALAGELFF. Here the CDR3 DNA reads TGTGCCAGCAGCCCCTCAGCCCTGGCGGGGGAGCTGTTTTTT. This rearrangement joins TRBV11-2 to TRBJ2-2, with D hard to call. The V gene's germline CDR1 is SGHAT and CDR2 FQNNGV. The germline V and J ends were trimmed by 5 bases and 8 bases, with 15 bases remaining between them. There are 14 residues in the CDR3.

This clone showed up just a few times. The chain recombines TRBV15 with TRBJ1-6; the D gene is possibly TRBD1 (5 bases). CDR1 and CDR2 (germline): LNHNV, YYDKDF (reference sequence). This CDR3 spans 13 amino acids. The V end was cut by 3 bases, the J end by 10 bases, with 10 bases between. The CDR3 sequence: CATSSLGDSPLHF. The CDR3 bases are TGTGCCACCAGCAGTCTCGGGGACTCACCCCTCCACTTT.

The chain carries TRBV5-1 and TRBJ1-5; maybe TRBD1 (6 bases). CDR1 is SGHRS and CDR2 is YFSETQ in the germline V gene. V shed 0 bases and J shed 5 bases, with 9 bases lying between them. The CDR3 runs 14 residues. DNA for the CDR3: TGCGCCAGCAGCTTGGATTCAGGGGATCAGCCCCAGCATTTT. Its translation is CASSLDSGDQPQHF. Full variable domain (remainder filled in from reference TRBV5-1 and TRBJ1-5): KAGVTQTPRYLIKTRGQQVTLSCSPISGHRSVSWYQQTPGQGLQFLFEYFSETQRNKGNFPGRFSGRQFSNSRSEMNVSTLELGDSALYLCASSLDSGDQPQHFGDGTRLSIL.

CDR3 loop: CASSSVNNSPLHF. CDR3 sequence (DNA): TGTGCCAGCAGTTCAGTGAATAATTCACCCCTCCACTTT. The J gene is TRBJ1-6, the V gene TRBV12-3 or TRBV12-4, with unresolved D. Trimming cost V 4 bases and J 5 bases, with 6 bases left between them. The CDR3 is 13 residues long.

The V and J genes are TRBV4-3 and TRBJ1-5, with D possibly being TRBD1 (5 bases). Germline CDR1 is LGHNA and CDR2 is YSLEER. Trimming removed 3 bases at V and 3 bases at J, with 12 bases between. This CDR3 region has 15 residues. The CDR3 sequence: CASSQHVGTNQPQHF. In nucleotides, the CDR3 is TGCGCCAGCAGCCAGCATGTTGGGACCAATCAGCCCCAGCATTTT.

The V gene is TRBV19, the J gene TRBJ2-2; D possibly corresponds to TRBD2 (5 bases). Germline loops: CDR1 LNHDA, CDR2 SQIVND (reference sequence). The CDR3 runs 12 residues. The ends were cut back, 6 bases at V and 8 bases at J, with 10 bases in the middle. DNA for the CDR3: TGTGCCAGTAGCCTCTCGGGAGGGGAGCTGTTTTTT. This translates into CASSLSGGELFF. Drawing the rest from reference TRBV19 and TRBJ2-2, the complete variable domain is DGGITQSPKYLFRKEGQNVTLSCEQNLNHDAMYWYRQDPGQGLRLIYYSQIVNDFQKGDIAEGYSVSREKKESFPLTVTSAQKNPTAFYLCASSLSGGELFFGEGSRLTVL.